Below are 21 T cell receptor beta chains sequenced from a single sample in a study of blood T cell repertoires in COVID-19. Sequencing used immunoSEQ multiplex PCR; TCRdb keeps in-frame clones, though not all of them. The sample contains about 140,000 clones, 70% to 90% of which appear only once. Sequencing used PBMCs or T cells enriched from blood (not recorded which). All receptors derive from a woman aged 50 to 60 with acute COVID-19.

The chain is built from TRBV11-2 and TRBJ2-2; the D is unclear. V was cut by 0 bases and J by 5 bases, with 7 bases left in between. CDR3 length: 14 residues. The germline gives CDR1 SGHAT, CDR2 FQNNGV. CDR3 amino acids: CASSLDVATGELFF. The CDR3 bases are TGTGCCAGCAGCTTAGACGTTGCGACCGGGGAGCTGTTTTTT.

The rearrangement joins TRBV24-1 to TRBJ2-3, with D unresolved. V shed 3 bases and J shed 4 bases, with 13 bases lying between them. CDR3 length: 15 amino acids. Germline CDR1 is KGHDR and CDR2 is SFDVKD. The CDR3 coding sequence is TGTGCCACCAGTGATGGAGCCGACCGGGCAGATACGCAGTATTTT. Translation gives CATSDGADRADTQYF.

The rearrangement links TRBV1 to TRBJ2-6; the DNA was not compared with TRBD2, the D call given in the table. TRBV1 represents a pseudogene. The CDR3 is 12 amino acids. The CDR3 loop is CTSSQGLVALTF. CDR3 DNA: TGCACCAGCAGCCAAGGTCTAGTCGCCCTGACTTTC.

The chain uses TRBV7-6 and TRBJ2-7, with 10 bases that match TRBD1. The CDR3 contains 13 residues. Germline V gives CDR1 SGHVS, CDR2 FNYEAQ. The trim removed 5 bases at V and 8 bases at J, leaving 6 bases unmatched. As DNA, the CDR3 is TGTGCCAGCAGCGCGACAGGGGGCGAAAAGCAGTACTTC. Its protein product is CASSATGGEKQYF.

The sample holds one count of this clone. The V gene is TRBV19, the J gene TRBJ1-3; the D is unclear. The CDR3 spans 19 residues. V was pared by 1 base and J by 0 bases, with 19 bases between. The germline CDR1 and CDR2 sequences are LNHDA and SQIVND (reference sequence). In DNA, the CDR3 is TGTGCCAGTAGTATAGGGCGGGGTAGACAAACCCCCTCTGGAAACACCATATATTTT. Encoded protein: CASSIGRGRQTPSGNTIYF.

The chain joins TRBV5-1 to TRBJ1-1, with D possibly being TRBD1 (5 bases). This CDR3 comprises 15 residues. V shed 0 bases and J shed 5 bases, with 14 bases lying between them. The germline gives CDR1 SGHRS, CDR2 YFSETQ. For the CDR3, the DNA is TGCGCCAGCAGCTTGGATCGGGGGAGGGGAACTGAAGCTTTCTTT. Translated: CASSLDRGRGTEAFF. The variable domain in full, with the rest retrieved from reference TRBV5-1 and TRBJ1-1, is KAGVTQTPRYLIKTRGQQVTLSCSPISGHRSVSWYQQTPGQGLQFLFEYFSETQRNKGNFPGRFSGRQFSNSRSEMNVSTLELGDSALYLCASSLDRGRGTEAFFGQGTRLTVV.

This rearrangement joins TRBV11-3 to TRBJ2-2; 8 positions match TRBD2. The CDR3 totals 15 residues. Germline V lookup: CDR1 SGHNT, CDR2 YENEEA. Trimming took 4 bases from V and 5 from J; bases not matched to a gene: 6. CDR3 sequence: CASSSGGPGTGELFF. CDR3 sequence (DNA): TGTGCCAGCAGCTCGGGAGGGCCGGGAACCGGGGAGCTGTTTTTT.

V is TRBV19 and J is TRBJ2-5; 9 nucleotides agree with TRBD1. Germline CDR1 reads LNHDA; CDR2 reads SQIVND (reference sequence). This CDR3 contains 15 residues. J was trimmed by 5 bases and V by 9 bases; bases with no gene match: 13. CDR3: CASRAQGAGDETQYF. The CDR3 DNA is TGTGCCAGCCGCGCACAGGGGGCTGGGGACGAGACCCAGTACTTC.

This clone was counted a single time. The J gene is TRBJ1-2, the V gene TRBV10-1; D unclear. Deletions cut 7 bases from V and 8 bases from J, with 23 bases between. Germline CDR1 and CDR2: WNHNN and SYGVQD (reference sequence). The CDR3 is made up of 15 amino acids. The CDR3: CASTPDMEAMGGYTF. The CDR3 region has the DNA TGCGCCAGCACCCCCGATATGGAGGCTATGGGAGGCTACACCTTC.

CDR3 amino acids: CASSLTDNTEAFF. The CDR3 DNA sequence: TGTGCCAGCAGCTTAACAGACAACACTGAAGCTTTCTTT. The rearrangement links TRBV7-2 to TRBJ1-1; D gene ambiguous. Germline assignment: CDR1 SGHTA and CDR2 FQGNSA. Trimming pared 2 bases from V and 2 bases from J, leaving 6 bases between. The CDR3 is 13 residues long.

This clone was seen just once. CDR3 DNA sequence: TGTGCCAGCAGTTTTAGACAGGCCGGGGAGCTGTTTTTT. Translated, it gives CASSFRQAGELFF. The rearrangement joins TRBV12-3 or TRBV12-4 to TRBJ2-2; possible D gene TRBD1, 6 bases. The CDR3 spans 13 residues. V lost 3 bases to trimming and J lost 6 bases, with 8 bases between them.

V gene TRBV3-1 (or the pseudogene TRBV3-2) combines with J gene TRBJ1-2; tentatively, D is TRBD1 (5 bases). This CDR3 is built from 15 residues. Between the trimmed V and J ends, which lost 3 bases and 4 bases, there was a span of 15 bases. Germline CDR1 reads LGHDT; CDR2 reads YNNKEL (reference sequence). CDR3 DNA sequence: TGTGCCAGCAGCCACCGGCAGGGCCTTAGCTATGGCTACACCTTC. Protein product: CASSHRQGLSYGYTF.

V gene TRBV2 combines with J gene TRBJ1-2; TRBD1 agrees at 8 bases. The J segment lost 3 bases and the V segment lost 10 bases, leaving 10 bases of the junction unmatched. This CDR3 is built from 14 residues. CDR1 is SNHLY, CDR2 FYNNEI, per germline. In DNA form, the CDR3 reads TGTGCCACTACTAGGGACAGGAGGGACTATGGCTACACCTTC. It encodes CATTRDRRDYGYTF.

The chain links TRBV9 to TRBJ2-1; 8 nucleotides match TRBD2. CDR3 size: 17 residues. The V gene's germline CDR1 is SGDLS and CDR2 YYNGEE. V lost 1 base, J lost 6 bases, and 12 bases stayed unmatched. CDR3 in amino acids: CASSVRPGREDTNEQFF. CDR3 coding DNA: TGTGCCAGCAGCGTACGTCCAGGGCGGGAGGACACCAATGAGCAGTTCTTC.

This chain uses TRBV7-6 with TRBJ2-5; weak D call: TRBD2 (6 bases). Per germline, CDR1 SGHVS and CDR2 FNYEAQ. With 1 base removed from V and 5 bases from J, the gap between germline ends came to 17 bases. The CDR3 loop spans 16 amino acids. CDR3 nucleotides: TGTGCCAGCAGCTTAGAGGGGAGGTCGGTTGTGGAGACCCAGTACTTC. This codes for CASSLEGRSVVETQYF.

This rearrangement joins TRBV2 to TRBJ2-7, with D unclear. CDR3 size: 10 residues. V lost 4 bases to trimming and J lost 6 bases, with 4 bases between them. CDR1 SNHLY and CDR2 FYNNEI come from the germline V gene. In DNA, the CDR3 is TGTGCCAGCAGTGGGCTCGAGCAGTACTTC. Its protein is CASSGLEQYF.

This sequence joins TRBV5-3 and TRBJ1-3; tentative D call: TRBD1 (5 bases). TRBV5-3 belongs to the ORF category, with a function that is uncertain. V was shortened by 9 bases and J by 0 bases, with 13 bases between the two germline ends. The CDR3 runs to 14 residues. The CDR3 nucleotides read TGTGCCATCCTGCGGGGCTACTCTGGAAACACCATATATTTT. Its protein product is CAILRGYSGNTIYF.

This chain joins TRBV30 and TRBJ1-2; TRBD1 is a possible D gene (5 bases). V was pared by 4 bases and J by 6 bases, with 15 bases between. CDR1 and CDR2 (germline): GTSNPN, SVGIG (reference sequence). The CDR3 sequence is 13 residues long. The CDR3 nucleotides read TGTGCCTGGAAGCGCAGGGCTTCGGATGGCTACACCTTC. Amino acid sequence: CAWKRRASDGYTF.

The chain has TRBV7-9 and TRBJ2-5, with unresolved D. This CDR3 region has 14 residues. Per germline, CDR1 SEHNR and CDR2 FQNEAQ (reference sequence). V lost 3 bases and J lost 0, with 8 bases in between. DNA of the CDR3: TGTGCCAGCAGCTTTGGCGGAAACCAAGAGACCCAGTACTTC. Protein sequence: CASSFGGNQETQYF.

This chain connects TRBV7-8 to TRBJ2-7; 7 nucleotides align to TRBD2. V dropped 5 bases and J dropped 3; count of bases not matched to a gene: 4. Germline-derived CDR1 and CDR2 are SGHVS and FQNEAQ. This CDR3 region has 13 residues. CDR3 in DNA: TGTGCCAGCAGCAAGACTAGCTTCTACGAGCAGTACTTC. Protein sequence: CASSKTSFYEQYF.

In DNA, the CDR3 is TGTGCCAGCAGCCCTCACGGGGACAATGAGCAGTTCTTC. Translation gives CASSPHGDNEQFF. The chain carries TRBV16 and TRBJ2-1, with TRBD2 as a possible D gene (5 bases). The ends were cut back, 4 bases at V and 5 bases at J, with 9 bases in the middle. The CDR3 sequence is 13 residues long. Germline CDR1 is KGHSY and CDR2 is FQNENV.